One and the same sample provided the 8 T cell receptor beta chains below, sequenced in a study of T cell repertoires in cytomegalovirus infection. TCRdb re-analysed the reads in MiXCR, keeping a single row per CDR3 protein. Here the sample spans about 69,000 distinct CDR3 sequences, about 26% being singletons. These TCRs' antigens remain unknown. Sequencing was performed on CD8+ T cells from cultured PBMCs, taken from culture after CMV antigen stimulation. The receptors were sampled from a human donor in good health (CMV status not recorded). Some clones in this sample may be carry-over from other donors' samples.

This clonotype was counted between two and nine times. Here the CDR3 reads CASSAGKEAGGQATQYF. The CDR3 DNA reads as TGTGCCAGCAGCGCCGGCAAAGAGGCGGGAGGGCAAGCTACGCAGTATTTT. The rearrangement uses TRBV9 and TRBJ2-3, with TRBD2 identical over 9 bases. The CDR3 loop spans 17 amino acids. The junction had 16 bases not matched to a gene; V was cut back by 3 bases and J by 8 bases. CDR1 and CDR2 from the germline V gene are SGDLS and YYNGEE.

The genes are TRBV6-2 or TRBV6-3 and TRBJ1-1; D gene uncertain. Deletions cut 6 bases from V and 3 bases from J, with 20 bases between. The CDR3 has 16 residues. CDR1 is MNHEY, CDR2 SVGEGT, per germline. CDR3 region: CASSSPRHMEDTEAFF. The CDR3 DNA reads as TGTGCCAGCAGCTCTCCCCGACACATGGAAGACACTGAAGCTTTCTTT.

This clonotype was recorded a few times. The genes are TRBV11-3 and TRBJ2-1, with a weak D call TRBD2 (6 bases). V was clipped by 5 bases and J by 5 bases, with 13 bases between them. Per germline, CDR1 SGHNT and CDR2 YENEEA. This CDR3 region has 14 residues. CDR3 protein: CASSPRTGDNEQFF. As DNA, the CDR3 is TGTGCCAGCAGCCCCCGGACGGGAGACAATGAGCAGTTCTTC.

J is TRBJ2-7 and V is TRBV27; 8 bases agree with TRBD1. CDR3 length: 14 residues. The junction had 4 bases not matched to a gene; V was cut back by 3 bases and J by 3 bases. The germline V gene has CDR1 MNHEY and CDR2 SMNVEV (reference sequence). The CDR3 DNA sequence: TGTGCCAGCAGTTTCGGACAGGGAGGCTACGAGCAGTACTTC. It codes for CASSFGQGGYEQYF.

In this sample, this clonotype turned up a few times. This chain uses TRBV4-1 with TRBJ2-1; 13 nucleotides match TRBD2. From germline, CDR1 is MGHRA and CDR2 YSYEKL. Germline trimming cut 4 bases from V and 10 bases from J; bases unmatched to any gene: 4. The CDR3 runs 14 residues. CDR3 coding DNA: TGCGCCAGCAGCCCCGGACTAGCGGGGGACGAGCAGTTCTTC. It translates to CASSPGLAGDEQFF.

The chain links TRBV7-9 to TRBJ1-6; D is ambiguous. Germline assignment: CDR1 SEHNR and CDR2 FQNEAQ (reference sequence). The CDR3 covers 13 residues. V was pared by 4 bases and J by 14 bases, with 15 bases between. The CDR3 sequence: CASSYGQIGALHF. In DNA form, the CDR3 reads TGTGCCAGCAGCTACGGCCAGATCGGAGCCCTCCACTTT.

This clonotype has only one observation. The chain links TRBV7-1 to TRBJ1-5; D remains unclear. TRBV7-1 qualifies as an ORF whose function is uncertain. The V end lost 5 bases, the J end lost 5 bases, and 10 bases lay between the germline ends. CDR3 length: 13 residues. CDR3 loop: CASSPDGDQPQHF. As DNA, the CDR3 is TGTGCCAGCAGCCCCGACGGGGATCAGCCCCAGCATTTT.

This clonotype was seen more than once but under ten times. V and J are TRBV7-2 and TRBJ2-3; D remains ambiguous. Germline assignment: CDR1 SGHTA and CDR2 FQGNSA. Deletions cut 8 bases from V and 2 bases from J, with 17 bases between. CDR3 length: 15 amino acids. CDR3 nucleotide sequence: TGTGCCAGCGGGTTGAGAAGTCTCCCCACAGATACGCAGTATTTT. It is translated as CASGLRSLPTDTQYF.